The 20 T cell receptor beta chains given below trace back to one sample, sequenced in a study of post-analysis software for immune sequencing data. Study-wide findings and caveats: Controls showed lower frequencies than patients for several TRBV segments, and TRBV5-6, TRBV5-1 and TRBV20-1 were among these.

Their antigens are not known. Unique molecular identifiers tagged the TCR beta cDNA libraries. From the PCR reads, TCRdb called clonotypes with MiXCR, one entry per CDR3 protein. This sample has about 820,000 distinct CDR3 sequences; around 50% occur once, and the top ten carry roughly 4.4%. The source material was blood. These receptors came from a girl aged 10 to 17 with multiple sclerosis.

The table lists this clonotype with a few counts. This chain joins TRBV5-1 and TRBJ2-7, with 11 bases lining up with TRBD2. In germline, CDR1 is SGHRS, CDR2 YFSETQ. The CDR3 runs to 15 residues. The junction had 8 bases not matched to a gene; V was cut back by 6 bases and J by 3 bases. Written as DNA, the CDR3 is TGCGCCAGCACCATACTAGCGGGAGTGAACTACGAGCAGTACTTC. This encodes CASTILAGVNYEQYF.

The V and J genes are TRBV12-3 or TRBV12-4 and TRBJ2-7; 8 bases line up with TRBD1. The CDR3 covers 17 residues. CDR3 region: CATSGTGKVLGQVEQYF. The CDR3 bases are TGTGCTACTTCCGGGACAGGAAAGGTCCTGGGTCAGGTCGAGCAGTACTTC.

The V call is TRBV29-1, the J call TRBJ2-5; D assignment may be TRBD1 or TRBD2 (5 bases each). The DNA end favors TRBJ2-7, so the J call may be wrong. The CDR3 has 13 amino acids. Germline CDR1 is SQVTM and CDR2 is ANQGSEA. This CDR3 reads CSGLEGFGYEQYF. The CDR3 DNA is TGCAGCGGATTAGAGGGGTTTGGGTACGAGCAGTACTTC.

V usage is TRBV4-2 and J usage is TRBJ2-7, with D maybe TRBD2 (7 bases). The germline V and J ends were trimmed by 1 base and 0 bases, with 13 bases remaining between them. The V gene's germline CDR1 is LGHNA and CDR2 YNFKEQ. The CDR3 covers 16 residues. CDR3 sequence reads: CASSQGGLADSYEQYF. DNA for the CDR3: TGTGCCAGCAGCCAAGGGGGGCTAGCGGACTCCTACGAGCAGTACTTC.

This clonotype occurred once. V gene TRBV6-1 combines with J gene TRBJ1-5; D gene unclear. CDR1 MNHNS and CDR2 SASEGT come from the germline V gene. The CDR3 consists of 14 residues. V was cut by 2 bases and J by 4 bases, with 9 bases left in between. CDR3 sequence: CASSERSRNQPQHF. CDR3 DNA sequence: TGTGCCAGCAGTGAACGAAGTCGGAATCAGCCCCAGCATTTT.

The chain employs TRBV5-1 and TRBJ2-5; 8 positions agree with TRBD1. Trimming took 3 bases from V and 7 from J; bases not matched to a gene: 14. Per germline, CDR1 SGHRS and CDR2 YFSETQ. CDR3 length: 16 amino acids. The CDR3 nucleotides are TGCGCCAGCAGCTCCCGCGCCCGACAGGGGACCTGGACCCAGTACTTC. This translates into CASSSRARQGTWTQYF.

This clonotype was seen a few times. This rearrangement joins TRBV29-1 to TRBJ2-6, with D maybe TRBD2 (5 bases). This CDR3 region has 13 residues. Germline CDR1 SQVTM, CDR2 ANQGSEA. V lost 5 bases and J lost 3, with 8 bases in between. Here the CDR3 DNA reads TGCAGCGTTCTAAGCGGTGGGGCCAACGTCCTGACTTTC. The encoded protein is CSVLSGGANVLTF.

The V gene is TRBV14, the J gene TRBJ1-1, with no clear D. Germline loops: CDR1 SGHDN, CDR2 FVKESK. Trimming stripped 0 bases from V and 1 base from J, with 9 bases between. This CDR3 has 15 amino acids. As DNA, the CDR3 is TGTGCCAGCAGCCAAGAGTCAGAGAGGAACACTGAAGCTTTCTTT. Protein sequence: CASSQESERNTEAFF.

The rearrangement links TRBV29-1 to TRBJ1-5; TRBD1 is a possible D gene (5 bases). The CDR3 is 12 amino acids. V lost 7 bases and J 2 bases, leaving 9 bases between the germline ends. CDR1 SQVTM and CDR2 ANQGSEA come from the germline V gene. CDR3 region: CSAGGGNQPQHF. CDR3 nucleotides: TGCAGCGCCGGGGGGGGCAATCAGCCCCAGCATTTT. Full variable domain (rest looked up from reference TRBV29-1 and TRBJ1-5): SAVISQKPSRDICQRGTSLTIQCQVDSQVTMMFWYRQQPGQSLTLIATANQGSEATYESGFVIDKFPISRPNLTFSTLTVSNMSPEDSSIYLCSAGGGNQPQHFGDGTRLSIL.

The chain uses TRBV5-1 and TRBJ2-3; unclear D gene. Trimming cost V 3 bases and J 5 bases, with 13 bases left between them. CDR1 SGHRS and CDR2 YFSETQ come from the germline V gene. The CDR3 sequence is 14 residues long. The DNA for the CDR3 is TGCGCCAGCAGCTGGACGCGGTCAGGAGATACGCAGTATTTT. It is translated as CASSWTRSGDTQYF.

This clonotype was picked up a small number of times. The CDR3 coding sequence is TGTGCCAGCAGTTACAGGCAGTACAATGAGCAGTTCTTC. Its protein product is CASSYRQYNEQFF. V gene TRBV6-6 combines with J gene TRBJ2-1; D gene uncertain. Per the germline V gene, CDR1 is MNHNY and CDR2 is SVGAGI (reference sequence). Trimming took off 2 bases at V and 4 bases at J, with 6 bases between the two ends. The CDR3 is made up of 13 amino acids.

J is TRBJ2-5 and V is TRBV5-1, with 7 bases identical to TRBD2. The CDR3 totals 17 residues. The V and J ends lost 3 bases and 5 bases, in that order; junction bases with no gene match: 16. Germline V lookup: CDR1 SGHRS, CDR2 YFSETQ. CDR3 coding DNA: TGCGCCAGCAGCTGGGGCCGACCTCAGGGAGGGATTGAGACCCAGTACTTC. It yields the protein CASSWGRPQGGIETQYF.

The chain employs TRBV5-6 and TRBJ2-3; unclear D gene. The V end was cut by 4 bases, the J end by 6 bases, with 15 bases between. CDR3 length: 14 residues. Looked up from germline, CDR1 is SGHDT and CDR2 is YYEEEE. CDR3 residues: CASSLLLRLDTQYF. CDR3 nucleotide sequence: TGTGCCAGCAGCCTCCTTCTCCGGCTCGATACGCAGTATTTT.

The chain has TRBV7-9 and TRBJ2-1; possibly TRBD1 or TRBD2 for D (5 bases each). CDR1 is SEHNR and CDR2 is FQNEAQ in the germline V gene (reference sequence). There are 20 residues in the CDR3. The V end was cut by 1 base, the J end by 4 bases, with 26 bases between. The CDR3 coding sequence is TGTGCCAGCAGCTTAGGCCCGCCAGGTGGGGGAACCTATGGGTACAATGAGCAGTTCTTC. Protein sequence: CASSLGPPGGGTYGYNEQFF.

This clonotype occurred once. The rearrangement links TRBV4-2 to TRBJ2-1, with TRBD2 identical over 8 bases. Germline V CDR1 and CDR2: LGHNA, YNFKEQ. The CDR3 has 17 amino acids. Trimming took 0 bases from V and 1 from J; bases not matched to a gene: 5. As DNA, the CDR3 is TGTGCCAGCAGCCAAGATCAAAGCGGGGGATCCTACAATGAGCAGTTCTTC. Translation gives CASSQDQSGGSYNEQFF.

The CDR3 is CASSLGQNNQPQHF. The CDR3 coding sequence is TGTGCCAGCAGTTTAGGGCAGAACAATCAGCCCCAGCATTTT. The chain joins TRBV12-3 or TRBV12-4 to TRBJ1-5; D remains ambiguous. This CDR3 is built from 14 residues. V lost 1 base to trimming and J lost 3 bases, with 7 bases between them.

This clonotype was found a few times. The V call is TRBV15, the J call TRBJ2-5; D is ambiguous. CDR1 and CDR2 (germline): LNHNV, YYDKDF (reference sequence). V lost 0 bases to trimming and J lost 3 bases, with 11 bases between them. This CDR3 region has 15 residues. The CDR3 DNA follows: TGTGCCACCAGCAGAGAGAGGACGGCTAAAGAGACCCAGTACTTC. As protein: CATSRERTAKETQYF.

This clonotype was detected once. CDR3 amino acids: CASSRQGDRLAGYTF. In DNA, the CDR3 is TGTGCCAGCAGTCGACAGGGGGACCGATTGGCTGGCTACACCTTC. V usage is TRBV12-3 or TRBV12-4 and J usage is TRBJ1-2; the match to TRBD1 covers 9 bases. V gave up 5 bases and J gave up 7 bases; unmatched junction bases: 11. CDR3 length: 15 residues.

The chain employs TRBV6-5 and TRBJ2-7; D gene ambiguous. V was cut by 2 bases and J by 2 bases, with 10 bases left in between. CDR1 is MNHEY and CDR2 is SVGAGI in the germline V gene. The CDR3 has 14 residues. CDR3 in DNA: TGTGCCAGCAGTTACGAACAGAGAGCCTACGAGCAGTACTTC. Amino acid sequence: CASSYEQRAYEQYF.

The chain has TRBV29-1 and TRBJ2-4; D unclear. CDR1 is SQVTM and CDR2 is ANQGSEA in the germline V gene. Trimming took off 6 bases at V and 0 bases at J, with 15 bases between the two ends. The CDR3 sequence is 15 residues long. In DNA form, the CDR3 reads TGCAGCGTCGAACAGCGTCTGCCAGCCAAAAACATTCAGTACTTC. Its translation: CSVEQRLPAKNIQYF.